This entry lists 25 T cell receptor beta chains sequenced from one sample in a study of blood T cells in healthy people across ages. Primers used in a second PCR of about 6 to 11 cycles were a sample-barcoded 5' primer and a J-beta primer mix. TCRdb redid the calling of the 5' RACE reads with MiXCR, one entry per CDR3 protein. The sample comprises roughly 550,000 distinct CDR3 sequences, less than 25% of which are singletons, and 8.7% rests with the top ten. This same sample was also part of a study on T cells of mothers and their children.

Source material: blood. These receptors originate from a boy aged 5-17 years in good health.

This clonotype was seen a few times. The chain is built from TRBV2 and TRBJ1-6; 8 bases align to TRBD1. V shed 4 bases and J 4 bases; nucleotides not matched to a gene: 9. CDR1 is SNHLY, CDR2 FYNNEI, per germline. This CDR3 has 17 residues. The CDR3 spells CASSVVTGAVYNSPLHF. CDR3 sequence (DNA): TGTGCCAGCAGTGTCGTGACAGGGGCTGTTTATAATTCACCCCTCCACTTT. The complete variable domain, with remaining parts taken from reference TRBV2 and TRBJ1-6, reads EPEVTQTPSHQVTQMGQEVILRCVPISNHLYFYWYRQILGQKVEFLVSFYNNEISEKSEIFDDQFSVERPDGSNFTLKIRSTKLEDSAMYFCASSVVTGAVYNSPLHFGNGTRLTVT.

This clonotype was seen more than once but under ten times. V and J are TRBV15 and TRBJ1-5; a possible D gene is TRBD1 (5 bases). CDR1 is LNHNV and CDR2 is YYDKDF in the germline V gene (reference sequence). This CDR3 contains 15 residues. Deletions cut 0 bases from V and 7 bases from J, with 13 bases between. The CDR3 loop is CATSRDRRVGQPQHF. The CDR3 DNA is TGTGCCACCAGCAGAGATCGCAGGGTGGGACAGCCCCAGCATTTT. Full variable domain (outside the CDR3, taken from reference TRBV15 and TRBJ1-5): DAMVIQNPRYQVTQFGKPVTLSCSQTLNHNVMYWYQQKSSQAPKLLFHYYDKDFNNEADTPDNFQSRRPNTSFCFLDIRSPGLGDTAMYLCATSRDRRVGQPQHFGDGTRLSIL.

The CDR3 coding sequence is TGCAGCGTTCAGGGCACACCTTCCTACAATGAGCAGTTCTTC. This translates into CSVQGTPSYNEQFF. V is TRBV29-1 and J is TRBJ2-1, with D possibly matching TRBD1 (5 bases). Between the trimmed V and J ends, which lost 5 bases and 1 base, there was a span of 12 bases. The CDR3 covers 14 residues. Germline lookup yields CDR1 SQVTM and CDR2 ANQGSEA.

This clonotype was counted between two and nine times. Germline and junction disagree at one end, which may indicate a read error. The J gene is TRBJ2-1, the V gene TRBV6-6; D may be TRBD2 (7 bases). The CDR3 is 14 residues long. Germline assignment: CDR1 MNHNY and CDR2 SVGAGI (reference sequence). The CDR3 nucleotides are TGTGCCAGCAGCCGCGACGGGGGGCCGGATGAGCTGTTCTTC. This gives the protein CASSRDGGPDELFF.

This chain uses TRBV7-2 with TRBJ1-1, with D maybe TRBD1 (6 bases). This CDR3 has 15 residues. Germline V CDR1 and CDR2: SGHTA, FQGNSA. The germline V and J ends were trimmed by 4 bases and 2 bases, with 14 bases remaining between them. CDR3 protein: CASSSSGVGNTEAFF. The CDR3 bases are TGTGCCAGCAGCTCCTCAGGGGTAGGAAACACTGAAGCTTTCTTT.

V and J are TRBV15 and TRBJ1-1; no definite D call. V was clipped by 5 bases and J by 3 bases, with 19 bases between them. The CDR3 consists of 16 residues. Germline CDR1 LNHNV, CDR2 YYDKDF (reference sequence). CDR3 coding DNA: TGTGCCACCAGCCCCGGGGTAACCGGGAGAGACACTGAAGCTTTCTTT. Translation gives CATSPGVTGRDTEAFF. The whole variable domain, filled in from reference TRBV15 and TRBJ1-1, reads DAMVIQNPRYQVTQFGKPVTLSCSQTLNHNVMYWYQQKSSQAPKLLFHYYDKDFNNEADTPDNFQSRRPNTSFCFLDIRSPGLGDTAMYLCATSPGVTGRDTEAFFGQGTRLTVV.

V and J are TRBV14 and TRBJ1-2, with a tentative D call TRBD1 (6 bases). Trimming removed 0 bases at V and 3 bases at J, with 8 bases between. The length of the CDR3 is 14 residues. Germline V CDR1 and CDR2: SGHDN, FVKESK. The DNA of the CDR3 is TGTGCCAGCAGCCAAGACTCAGGGGACTATGGCTACACCTTC. Translated, it gives CASSQDSGDYGYTF.

This chain uses TRBV11-2 with TRBJ1-2, with TRBD1 identical over 7 bases. The CDR3 is made up of 15 amino acids. The trim removed 3 bases at V and 4 bases at J, leaving 8 bases unmatched. Germline values: CDR1 SGHAT, CDR2 FQNNGV. CDR3 sequence (DNA): TGTGCCAGCAGCTTTCAACCGGGACAGCTCTATGGCTACACCTTC. Translating gives CASSFQPGQLYGYTF.

This chain joins TRBV3-1 and TRBJ2-1, with 10 bases lining up with TRBD2. The CDR3 runs 15 residues. Trimming removed 4 bases from V and 7 bases from J; junction bases left unmatched: 7. The germline V gene has CDR1 LGHDT and CDR2 YNNKEL (reference sequence). The CDR3 loop reads CASSRPSGSLNEQFF. DNA for the CDR3: TGTGCCAGCAGCCGCCCTAGCGGGAGTCTGAATGAGCAGTTCTTC.

The chain carries TRBV20-1 and TRBJ2-5, with D possibly being TRBD1 (6 bases). The DNA matches TRBJ2-7 better at its end, which makes the J call doubtful. The germline V gene encodes CDR1 DFQATT and CDR2 SNEGSKA (reference sequence). There are 13 residues in the CDR3. CDR3 DNA sequence: TGCAGTGCTCCCCGGGACAACTCCTACGAGCAGTACTTC. Encoded protein: CSAPRDNSYEQYF.

The chain carries TRBV6-2 or TRBV6-3 and TRBJ2-4, with D possibly being TRBD1 or TRBD2 (6 bases each). Per germline, CDR1 MNHEY and CDR2 SVGEGT. CDR3 size: 16 residues. V was pared by 2 bases and J by 3 bases, with 14 bases between. The CDR3 here is CASSYSGGLGKNIQYF. CDR3 DNA sequence: TGTGCCAGCAGTTACAGTGGGGGGCTCGGCAAAAACATTCAGTACTTC.

This rearrangement joins TRBV10-3 to TRBJ2-7; 10 bases match TRBD2. Germline trimming cut 6 bases from V and 3 bases from J; bases unmatched to any gene: 5. Germline V CDR1 and CDR2: ENHRY, SYGVKD. This CDR3 region has 14 residues. This CDR3 is CAIRGASGSYEQYF. The CDR3 nucleotides read TGTGCCATCAGGGGGGCTAGCGGGAGCTACGAGCAGTACTTC.

There are a few counts of this clonotype. At one boundary the junction diverges from the germline segment, which might be a read error. V gene TRBV7-9 combines with J gene TRBJ2-2, with D uncertain. The CDR3 loop spans 14 amino acids. CDR1 is SEHNR, CDR2 FQNEAQ, per germline (reference sequence). The DNA for the CDR3 is TGTGCCTGCAGCTTAGTGACAAACACCGGGGAGCTGTTTTTT. This translates into CACSLVTNTGELFF.

This clonotype was detected ten times or more. This chain uses TRBV6-4 with TRBJ2-1; D gene unclear. V lost 3 bases to trimming and J lost 7 bases, with 7 bases between them. CDR3 size: 12 residues. Per the germline V gene, CDR1 is MRHNA and CDR2 is SNTAGT. The CDR3 is CASSEAQNEQFF. The CDR3 DNA reads as TGTGCCAGCAGTGAAGCTCAAAATGAGCAGTTCTTC.

This clonotype was observed once. This chain uses TRBV7-9 with TRBJ2-3; the D is unclear. Germline values: CDR1 SEHNR, CDR2 FQNEAQ (reference sequence). Between the trimmed V and J ends, which lost 6 bases and 1 base, there was a span of 14 bases. This CDR3 has 15 amino acids. The CDR3 region has the DNA TGTGCCAGCAGGTCCGGAGCCGAGCGCACAGATACGCAGTATTTT. Its translation: CASRSGAERTDTQYF.

The chain couples TRBV20-1 to TRBJ2-5, with a tentative D call TRBD2 (6 bases). The J call may be in error: the DNA end matches TRBJ2-7 better. CDR3 size: 15 residues. The germline CDR1 and CDR2 sequences are DFQATT and SNEGSKA (reference sequence). In nucleotides, the CDR3 is TGCAGTGCTAGAGATCTTGGAGGCGGGACGTACGAGCAGTACTTC. Its protein product is CSARDLGGGTYEQYF.

The V gene is TRBV29-1, the J gene TRBJ2-3, with 9 bases lining up with TRBD2. The V gene end was trimmed by 1 base and the J gene end by 2 bases; junction bases not matched to a gene: 16. Germline assignment: CDR1 SQVTM and CDR2 ANQGSEA. The CDR3 is made up of 19 amino acids. The CDR3 sequence is CSVEVSIRKREDYTDTQYF. The CDR3 coding sequence is TGCAGCGTTGAAGTCTCCATCCGAAAGCGGGAGGATTACACAGATACGCAGTATTTT.

This clonotype was counted ten times or more. This chain connects TRBV7-2 to TRBJ2-5; weak D call: TRBD2 (7 bases). V was pared by 5 bases and J by 1 base, with 8 bases between. Germline V gives CDR1 SGHTA, CDR2 FQGNSA. The CDR3 extends over 13 amino acids. The CDR3 is CASSRGGQETQYF. The CDR3 nucleotides read TGTGCCAGCAGCAGGGGGGGCCAAGAGACCCAGTACTTC. The full variable domain, completed using reference TRBV7-2 and TRBJ2-5, is GAGVSQSPSNKVTEKGKDVELRCDPISGHTALYWYRQSLGQGLEFLIYFQGNSAPDKSGLPSDRFSAERTGGSVSTLTIQRTQQEDSAVYLCASSRGGQETQYFGPGTRLLVL.

The V and J genes are TRBV2 and TRBJ1-2, with 8 nucleotides matching TRBD1. CDR3 length equals 15 residues. V lost 1 base and J lost 0; bases outside the gene matches: 1. Germline V CDR1 and CDR2: SNHLY, FYNNEI. CDR3 amino acids: CASSEETGANYGYTF. The CDR3 region has the DNA TGTGCCAGCAGTGAAGAGACAGGGGCTAACTATGGCTACACCTTC.

This clonotype was observed a handful of times. The chain uses TRBV9 and TRBJ2-7, with 9 bases lining up with TRBD1. The germline V gene has CDR1 SGDLS and CDR2 YYNGEE. The CDR3 is 14 residues long. With V trimmed by 4 bases and J by 6 bases, 8 bases remained unmatched. The CDR3 here is CASSTGQGLSEQYF. DNA of the CDR3: TGTGCCAGCAGCACGGGACAGGGTCTAAGCGAGCAGTACTTC.

This chain uses TRBV7-2 with TRBJ1-3; TRBD1 aligns across 7 bases. The CDR3 consists of 15 residues. Trimming at V came to 6 bases and at J to 3 bases, leaving 8 bases not matched to a gene. Germline V gives CDR1 SGHTA, CDR2 FQGNSA. CDR3 sequence: CASSPQGMGGNTIYF. As DNA, the CDR3 is TGTGCCAGCAGTCCACAGGGGATGGGTGGAAACACCATATATTTT.

This clonotype was counted between two and nine times. The chain carries TRBV11-2 and TRBJ2-5, with D tentatively TRBD1 or TRBD2 (7 bases each). Germline V gene sequence: CDR1 SGHAT, CDR2 FQNNGV. The CDR3 has 16 amino acids. Trimming removed 6 bases from V and 0 bases from J, with 17 bases in between. CDR3 nucleotide sequence: TGTGCCAGCAGGAGGGGGCTAGCGGAAAACCAAGAGACCCAGTACTTC. This encodes CASRRGLAENQETQYF.

The sample holds many counts of this clonotype. The chain is built from TRBV15 and TRBJ2-7; maybe TRBD2 (6 bases). Per the germline V gene, CDR1 is LNHNV and CDR2 is YYDKDF (reference sequence). CDR3 length equals 14 residues. Trimming took off 0 bases at V and 3 bases at J, with 9 bases between the two ends. The DNA for the CDR3 is TGTGCCACCAGCAGAGATCTGCGGGACTACGAGCAGTACTTC. It yields the protein CATSRDLRDYEQYF.

This clonotype was seen many times. The chain couples TRBV25-1 to TRBJ2-3, with 8 bases matching TRBD1. The CDR3 has 14 residues. The V gene end was trimmed by 9 bases and the J gene end by 3 bases; junction bases not matched to a gene: 8. Germline lookup yields CDR1 MGHDK and CDR2 SYGVNS. CDR3 sequence (DNA): TGTGCCAGTACCAGGGGGCAAAGTACAGATACGCAGTATTTT. It translates to CASTRGQSTDTQYF. Variable domain in full (rest from reference TRBV25-1 and TRBJ2-3): EADIYQTPRYLVIGTGKKITLECSQTMGHDKMYWYQQDPGMELHLIHYSYGVNSTEKGDLSSESTVSRIRTEHFPLTLESARPSHTSQYLCASTRGQSTDTQYFGPGTRLTVL.

The chain recombines TRBV27 with TRBJ2-1; TRBD2 agrees at 8 bases. CDR3 length: 14 residues. Germline CDR1 MNHEY, CDR2 SMNVEV (reference sequence). J was trimmed by 6 bases and V by 6 bases; bases with no gene match: 7. The CDR3 region has the DNA TGTGCCAGCAGAGAGAGCGGGAGAGGCAATGAGCAGTTCTTC. This translates into CASRESGRGNEQFF.